Presented here are 13 T cell receptor beta chains from one specimen sequenced in a study of blood T cell repertoires in COVID-19. The method was immunoSEQ multiplex PCR; TCRdb's version includes in-frame clones alone and lacks a portion of them. The table includes about 230,000 clones, roughly 80% detected once. Sequencing used peripheral blood. The receptors derive from a woman in her sixties or seventies with active or convalescent COVID-19.

DNA of the CDR3: TGTGCCTGGAGTGATGGTGGGGCAGGGCTAGGAAAACTGTTTTTT. Translating it yields CAWSDGGAGLGKLFF. V and J are TRBV30 and TRBJ1-4; maybe TRBD1 (5 bases). CDR1 and CDR2 from the germline V gene are GTSNPN and SVGIG (reference sequence). The CDR3 runs 15 residues. With 1 base removed from V and 10 bases from J, the gap between germline ends came to 19 bases.

The CDR3 nucleotides are TGTGCCAGCAGCCCCTCGAGAATAGCCGATGAGCAGTTCTTC. Protein sequence: CASSPSRIADEQFF. The chain couples TRBV3-1 (or the pseudogene TRBV3-2) to TRBJ2-1; no definite D call. The CDR3 has 14 residues. V was clipped by 4 bases and J by 8 bases, with 15 bases between them. CDR1 LGHDT and CDR2 YNNKEL come from the germline V gene (reference sequence).

This chain links TRBV7-3 with TRBJ2-2, with D maybe TRBD1 (6 bases). Deletions cut 5 bases from V and 7 bases from J, with 8 bases between. Germline loops: CDR1 SGHTA, CDR2 FQGTGA. This CDR3 has 12 residues. Here the CDR3 DNA reads TGTGCCAGCAGCACAGGGTTCGGGGAGCTGTTTTTT. The encoded protein is CASSTGFGELFF.

This sequence joins TRBV5-4 and TRBJ1-4; TRBD1 is a possible D gene (6 bases). Per germline, CDR1 SGHNT and CDR2 YYREEE (reference sequence). Trimming took off 4 bases at V and 4 bases at J, with 11 bases between the two ends. This CDR3 is built from 14 residues. Here the CDR3 DNA reads TGTGCCAGCAGCACGACAGGAGTTAATGAAAAACTGTTTTTT. Amino acids: CASSTTGVNEKLFF.

V and J are TRBV30 and TRBJ1-2; D unresolved. Trimming removed 4 bases at V and 3 bases at J, with 12 bases between. The CDR3 contains 13 residues. Germline CDR1 GTSNPN, CDR2 SVGIG (reference sequence). DNA of the CDR3: TGTGCCTGGACCCTCAGGCCTTACTATGGCTACACCTTC. The encoded protein is CAWTLRPYYGYTF.

This chain joins TRBV24-1 and TRBJ2-7; the D gene is possibly TRBD2 (6 bases). This CDR3 has 16 residues. V was trimmed by 7 bases and J by 3 bases, leaving 21 bases between them. Germline V lookup: CDR1 KGHDR, CDR2 SFDVKD. The CDR3 DNA reads as TGTGCCACCAGCGCCTCCCCCGGGAGAGGAGTCTACGAGCAGTACTTC. Protein sequence: CATSASPGRGVYEQYF.

This clone was seen just once. V gene TRBV7-9 combines with J gene TRBJ2-3, with D possibly matching TRBD2 (5 bases). The V end lost 3 bases, the J end lost 5 bases, and 18 bases lay between the germline ends. Germline-derived CDR1 and CDR2 are SEHNR and FQNEAQ (reference sequence). The CDR3 runs 16 residues. This CDR3 reads CASSFLGSGSGDTQYF. Written as DNA, the CDR3 is TGTGCCAGCAGCTTTTTAGGGTCGGGGTCCGGAGATACGCAGTATTTT.

V and J are TRBV27 and TRBJ2-3; D is uncertain. From germline, CDR1 is MNHEY and CDR2 SMNVEV (reference sequence). V lost 7 bases and J 0 bases, leaving 11 bases between the germline ends. This CDR3 is built from 14 residues. CDR3 DNA: TGTGCCAGCACGAAGCAGACTAGCACAGATACGCAGTATTTT. Its protein is CASTKQTSTDTQYF.

The V call is TRBV7-9, the J call TRBJ2-6, with D possibly being TRBD1 (6 bases). Germline V lookup: CDR1 SEHNR, CDR2 FQNEAQ (reference sequence). Trimming removed 3 bases from V and 1 base from J, with 13 bases in between. The CDR3 is 17 residues long. The CDR3 DNA sequence: TGTGCCAGCAGCTTTACCAGGGGTGGATCTGGGGCCAACGTCCTGACTTTC. This gives the protein CASSFTRGGSGANVLTF.

The rearrangement joins TRBV12-5 to TRBJ2-5; TRBD2 agrees at 7 bases. The germline CDR1 and CDR2 sequences are LGHNT and FRNRAP. CDR3 size: 18 residues. The junction had 15 bases not matched to a gene; V was cut back by 0 bases and J by 5 bases. CDR3 residues: CASGLVDPALPGGETQYF. CDR3 DNA sequence: TGTGCTAGTGGTTTGGTCGATCCTGCCCTCCCGGGAGGTGAGACCCAGTACTTC.

The V and J genes are TRBV11-3 and TRBJ2-5; 11 bases map to TRBD2. Germline V gene data show CDR1 as SGHNT and CDR2 as YENEEA. The CDR3 is made up of 16 amino acids. The junction had 12 bases not matched to a gene; V was cut back by 5 bases and J by 7 bases. The CDR3 here is CASSQTSGISLGTQYF. CDR3 sequence (DNA): TGTGCCAGCAGCCAGACTAGCGGGATCTCCTTGGGGACCCAGTACTTC.

The sample holds a few counts of this clone. This chain links TRBV29-1 with TRBJ2-5; TRBD2 matches at 7 bases. The CDR3 sequence is 15 residues long. Germline V gene data show CDR1 as SQVTM and CDR2 as ANQGSEA. Trimming cost V 5 bases and J 9 bases; bases outside gene matches: 18. CDR3 sequence: CSVHGSTLADGAQYF. Here the CDR3 DNA reads TGCAGCGTTCATGGGTCGACGCTAGCGGATGGGGCCCAGTACTTC.

The chain combines TRBV6-5 with TRBJ1-5; tentatively, D is TRBD1 (5 bases). Germline CDR1 reads MNHEY; CDR2 reads SVGAGI. V shed 11 bases and J shed 1 base, with 18 bases lying between them. The CDR3 contains 15 residues. The CDR3 sequence: CAGSTLGGSNQPQHF. The DNA of the CDR3 is TGTGCCGGTTCCACTCTGGGGGGGAGCAATCAGCCCCAGCATTTT.